Listed below are T cell receptor beta chains from one sample, sequenced in a study of post-analysis software for immune sequencing data. MiXCR was run by TCRdb on the PCR reads, yielding one entry per CDR3 protein. The data hold 450,000 to 700,000 distinct CDR3 sequences, with around 44% observed a single time. What was sequenced was blood. Receptor source: a girl between 10 and 17 years old with multiple sclerosis. The CDR3 runs from the conserved cysteine through the conserved F or W. A D gene is named only where the DNA matches it firmly. Clone size is not always given. Where it is, it says once, few, many or a class for expanded clones.

V gene	J gene	CDR3 length	clone size	D gene	CDR3 DNA	CDR3 protein
TRBV9	TRBJ2-3	17	few	TRBD2	TGTGCCAGCAGCGTAGATGGAAGCGGGGTTGGCACAGATACGCAGTATTTT	CASSVDGSGVGTDTQYF
TRBV3-1	TRBJ2-7	14	-	-	TGTGCCAGCAGCCAAGCGGGGTCCCGCAACGAGCAGTACTTC	CASSQAGSRNEQYF
TRBV20-1	TRBJ2-5	14	once	TRBD2	TGCAGTGCTAGAGTAGCGGGGTCCCAAGAGACCCAGTACTTC	CSARVAGSQETQYF
TRBV27	TRBJ1-5	14	-	-	TGTGCCAGCAGTTCGACCACTAACAATCAGCCCCAGCATTTT	CASSSTTNNQPQHF
TRBV5-1	TRBJ2-7	12	-	-	TGCGCCAGCAGCCCGAACTCCCCCGAGCAGTACTTC	CASSPNSPEQYF
TRBV15	TRBJ2-1	12	few	-	TGTGCCACCAGTGACCCGTTCAATGAGCAGTTCTTC	CATSDPFNEQFF
TRBV29-1	TRBJ2-1	15	few	TRBD2	TGCAGCGTTGGGGGGGGGACCTACTCCTACAATGAGCAGTTCTTC	CSVGGGTYSYNEQFF
TRBV5-4	TRBJ2-5	15	once	-	TGTGCCAGCGGGGGGGGCGGGTCCCTTCAAGAGACCCAGTACTTC	CASGGGGSLQETQYF
TRBV10-1	TRBJ2-5	15	-	-	TGCGCCAGCAGTGATGAAATTAGCGGTAAAGAGACCCAGTACTTC	CASSDEISGKETQYF
TRBV7-8	TRBJ1-2	16	few	TRBD1	TGTGCCAGCAGCCCCCGGACAGGGGCCCCCGGGGCTGGCTACACCTTC	CASSPRTGAPGAGYTF
TRBV20-1	TRBJ2-5	18	-	-	TGCAGTGCTAGAGCTGGGGGGGAGGAATGGGGGGCAAAAGGAGAGCAGTACTTC	CSARAGGEEWGAKGEQYF
TRBV19	TRBJ1-2	13	few	-	TGTGCCAGTAGTATCGACAGCTTGGGGGGCTACACCTTC	CASSIDSLGGYTF
TRBV12-3/TRBV12-4	TRBJ2-4	12	-	-	TGTGCCAGCAGCGACACCAAAAACATTCAGTACTTC	CASSDTKNIQYF
TRBV29-1	TRBJ2-7	12	-	TRBD2	TGCAGCGCACGGACTAGCGGCTACGAGCAGTACTTC	CSARTSGYEQYF
TRBV6-2/TRBV6-3	TRBJ2-7	16	-	-	TGTGCCAGCAGTTCCGAGGGCCTCACGGCGGGTTACGAGCAGTACTTC	CASSSEGLTAGYEQYF
TRBV7-8	TRBJ2-5	17	-	TRBD2	TGTGCCAGCAGCTCCTACCTCAGACTAGCGGGGAGTGAGACCCAGTACTTC	CASSSYLRLAGSETQYF
TRBV29-1	TRBJ2-7	13	-	-	TGCAGCGTTAGGGCCGGCCCCCTCTACGAGCAGTACTTC	CSVRAGPLYEQYF
TRBV12-3/TRBV12-4	TRBJ2-3	16	-	TRBD2	TGTGCCAGCAGTTTGGTACTAGCGGGATTTACTGATACGCAGTATTTT	CASSLVLAGFTDTQYF
TRBV6-5	TRBJ2-7	12	-	-	TGTGCCAGCAGATCCCGGCCTGGGGAGCAGTACTTC	CASRSRPGEQYF
TRBV12-3/TRBV12-4	TRBJ1-5	17	-	TRBD1	TGTGCCAGCAGTCCACCTTTGACAGGGTGGGATTGGCAGCCCCAGCATTTT	CASSPPLTGWDWQPQHF
TRBV29-1	TRBJ1-1	15	once	-	TGCAGCGTTGAAGCGCGGATTTTACGGGGGACTGGAGCTTTCTTT	CSVEARILRGTGAFF
TRBV6-5	TRBJ2-7	15	-	-	TGTGCCAGCAGACTTCAGGGTTCAGGGAACTACGAGCAGTACTTC	CASRLQGSGNYEQYF
TRBV7-9	TRBJ1-2	14	-	-	TGTGCCAGCAGCTTCCCGGGACGGAACTATGGCTACACCTTC	CASSFPGRNYGYTF
TRBV27	TRBJ2-7	15	few	-	TGTGCCAGCAGTTTAGTAAGGACAGCCTCCTACGAGCAGTACTTC	CASSLVRTASYEQYF
TRBV5-1	TRBJ1-5	17	-	TRBD1	TGCGCCAGCAGCGGGTCCAACGGGACAGGGAGGGCATGGCCCCAGCATTTT	CASSGSNGTGRAWPQHF
TRBV5-1	TRBJ1-1	13	-	-	TGCGCCAGCAGCACGCCCGGGGCCCCTGAAGCTTTCTTT	CASSTPGAPEAFF
TRBV4-3	TRBJ2-7	15	-	TRBD2	TGCGCCAGCAGCCAAGCGGGACTAATCTACAATGAGCAGTACTTC	CASSQAGLIYNEQYF
TRBV19	TRBJ1-2	13	-	-	TGTGCCAGTAGTCCCGCCCAGGGCTATGGCTACACCTTC	CASSPAQGYGYTF
TRBV10-3	TRBJ2-1	14	few	TRBD2	TGTGCCATCAGTGCCAGCGGGAGACGGAATGAGCAGTTCTTC	CAISASGRRNEQFF